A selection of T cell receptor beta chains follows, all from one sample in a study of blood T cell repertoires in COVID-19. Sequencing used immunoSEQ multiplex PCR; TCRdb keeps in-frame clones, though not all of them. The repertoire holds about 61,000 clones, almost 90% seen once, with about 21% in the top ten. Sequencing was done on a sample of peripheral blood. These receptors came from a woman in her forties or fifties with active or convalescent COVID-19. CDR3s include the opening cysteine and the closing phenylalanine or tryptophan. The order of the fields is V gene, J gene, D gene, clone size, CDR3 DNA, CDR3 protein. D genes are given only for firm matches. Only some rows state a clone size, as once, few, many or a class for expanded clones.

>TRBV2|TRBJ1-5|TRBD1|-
TGTGCCAGCAGCCCCGGGACAGCCTTCAATCAGCCCCAGCATTTT
CASSPGTAFNQPQHF
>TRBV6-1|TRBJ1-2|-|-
TGTGCCAGCAGTGAAGACAGTTTCCTCTATGGCTACACCTTC
CASSEDSFLYGYTF
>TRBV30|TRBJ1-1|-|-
TGTGCCTGGAGTGTACAAGGACAGTTGGAGACTGAAGCTTTCTTT
CAWSVQGQLETEAFF
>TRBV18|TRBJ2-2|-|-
TGTGCCAGCTCACGGGACATTAACACCGGGGAGCTGTTTTTT
CASSRDINTGELFF
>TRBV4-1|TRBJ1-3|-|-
TGCGCCAGCAGCCATACCGTAGCCACGGGAAACACCATATATTTT
CASSHTVATGNTIYF
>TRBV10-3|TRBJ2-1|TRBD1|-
TGTGCCACCTTCAAGGACAGGTCCTACAATGAGCAGTTCTTC
CATFKDRSYNEQFF
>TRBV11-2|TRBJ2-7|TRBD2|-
TGTGCCAGCAGCCCGCGTACCGGGACTAGCGGCTACGAGCAGTACTTC
CASSPRTGTSGYEQYF
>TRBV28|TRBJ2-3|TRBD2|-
TGTGCCAGCAGTCCGTTAGCGGGAGGGAACACAGATACGCAGTATTTT
CASSPLAGGNTDTQYF
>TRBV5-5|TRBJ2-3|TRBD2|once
TGTGCCAGCAGCATAGGGACTAGCGGGCTGGCAGATACGCAGTATTTT
CASSIGTSGLADTQYF
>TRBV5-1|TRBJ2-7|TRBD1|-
TGCGCCAGCAGCTTCTCCGGGACAGGGGTCGACGAGCAGTACTTC
CASSFSGTGVDEQYF
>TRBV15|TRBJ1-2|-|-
TGTGCCACCAGCAGAGATCTGTCGGGGGGCTATGGCTACACCTTC
CATSRDLSGGYGYTF
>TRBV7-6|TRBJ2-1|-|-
TGTGCCAGCAGCTCCCTCGGGGACTCCTACAATGAGCAGTTCTTC
CASSSLGDSYNEQFF
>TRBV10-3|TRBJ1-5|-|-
TGTGCCACCTCCGGATCGGAGGGTTTAATGGACAATCAGCCCCAGCATTTT
CATSGSEGLMDNQPQHF
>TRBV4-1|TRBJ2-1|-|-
TGCGCCAGCAGCCAAGGGGTTAGCGGAAACAATGAGCAGTTCTTC
CASSQGVSGNNEQFF
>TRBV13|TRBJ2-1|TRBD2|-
TGTGCCAGCAGCTTAGAACCGGGAGGTGAGCAGTTCTTC
CASSLEPGGEQFF
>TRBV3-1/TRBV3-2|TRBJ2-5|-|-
TGTGCCAGCAGCCAAGATGAATTTATTAGCTATCAAGAGCCCCAGTACTTC
CASSQDEFISYQEPQYF
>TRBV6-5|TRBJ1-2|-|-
TGTGCCAGCAGCCCGCGGGGAGTCTATGGCTACACCTTC
CASSPRGVYGYTF
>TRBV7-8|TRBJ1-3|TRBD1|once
TGTGCCAGCAGCGTATCATACAGGGGCGCCCCCAGCTCTGGAAACACCATATATTTT
CASSVSYRGAPSSGNTIYF
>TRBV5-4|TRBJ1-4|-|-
TGTGCCAGCAGCTTATCCGGGGGGGACTCTCCCCACGAAAAACTGTTTTTT
CASSLSGGDSPHEKLFF
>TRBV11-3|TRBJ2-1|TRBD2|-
TGTGCCAGCAGCCCAAAGCGGGAGGGCCGAAATGAGCAGTTCTTC
CASSPKREGRNEQFF
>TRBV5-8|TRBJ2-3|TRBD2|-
TGTGCCAGCAGCTTCGGACTAGCGGAGGATACGCAGTATTTT
CASSFGLAEDTQYF
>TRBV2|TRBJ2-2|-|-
TGTGCCAGTTCGGTACAGGGTAACACCGGGGAGCTGTTTTTT
CASSVQGNTGELFF
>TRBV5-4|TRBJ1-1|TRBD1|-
TGTGCCAGCAGCTCACAGGGGGCGAAGAACACTGAAGCTTTCTTT
CASSSQGAKNTEAFF
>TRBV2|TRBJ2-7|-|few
TGTGCCAGCAGTGAAGATCGGGTTTTCTGGTACGAGCAGTACTTC
CASSEDRVFWYEQYF
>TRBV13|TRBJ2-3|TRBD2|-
TGTGCCAGCAGCCCAACCGGACTAGCGGGAGGGGCAATCTACACAGATACGCAGTATTTT
CASSPTGLAGGAIYTDTQYF
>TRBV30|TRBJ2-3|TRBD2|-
TGTGCCTGGACCCCAGGACTAGCGGCTAGCACAGATACGCAGTATTTT
CAWTPGLAASTDTQYF
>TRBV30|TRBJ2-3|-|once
TGTGCCTGGAGTCCCCCTACTACTACTACGCAGTATTTT
CAWSPPTTTTQYF
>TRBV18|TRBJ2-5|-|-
TGTGCCAGCTCACCGGGGGGAACGAAAGAGACCCAGTACTTC
CASSPGGTKETQYF
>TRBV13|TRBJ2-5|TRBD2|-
TGTGCCAGCAGCTTCGGGAGACTAGCGGGAGACGGACTAGAGACCCAGTACTTC
CASSFGRLAGDGLETQYF
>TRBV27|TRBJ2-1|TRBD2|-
TGTGCCAGCAGCTTAGCGGGAGGGCCCTACAATGAGCAGTTCTTC
CASSLAGGPYNEQFF
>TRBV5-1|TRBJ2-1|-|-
TGCGCCAGCAGCTTGGCACAGGGCTCTTACAATGAGCAGTTCTTC
CASSLAQGSYNEQFF
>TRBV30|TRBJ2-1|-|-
TGTGCCTGGAGTCAGGACTACAATGAGCAGTTCTTC
CAWSQDYNEQFF
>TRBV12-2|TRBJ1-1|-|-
-
CASRTSPVAPGNTKAFF
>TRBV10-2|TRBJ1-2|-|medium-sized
TGCGCCAGCAGTGAGTCGGACAGTCCCGGCTACACCTTC
CASSESDSPGYTF
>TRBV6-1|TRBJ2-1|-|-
TGTGCCAGCAGTGATATGGTGGGAGTTGTCAATGAGCAGTTCTTC
CASSDMVGVVNEQFF
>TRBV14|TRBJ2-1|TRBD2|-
TGTGCCAGCAGCCAAGATAGCGGCGGGAGGGCCTACTTCTTC
CASSQDSGGRAYFF
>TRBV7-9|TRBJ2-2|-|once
TGTGCCAGCAGCTTAGCTTACGGGGCCGGGGAGCTGTTTTTT
CASSLAYGAGELFF
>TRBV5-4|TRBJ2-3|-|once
TGTGCCAGCAGCTTGGCGGGAGTCAGCACAGATACGCAGTATTTT
CASSLAGVSTDTQYF
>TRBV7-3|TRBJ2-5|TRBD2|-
TGTGCCAGCAGCGGAAGCGGGGGGCAGGAGACCCAGTACTTC
CASSGSGGQETQYF
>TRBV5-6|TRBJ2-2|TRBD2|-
TGTGCCAGCAGGTGGACTAGCGGGTTACCCGGGGAGCTGTTTTTT
CASRWTSGLPGELFF
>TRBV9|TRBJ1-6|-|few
TGTGCCAGCAGCGTAGGGACAGTTGAAGGGTCACCCCTCCACTTT
CASSVGTVEGSPLHF
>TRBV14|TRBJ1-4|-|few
TGTGCCAGCAGCCAATATACAGGCCCTCGAAATGAAAAACTGTTTTTT
CASSQYTGPRNEKLFF
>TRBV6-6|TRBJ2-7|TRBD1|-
TGTGCCAGCAGTCCACCCAGGGGGACAGGGGGATATGGCGAGCAGTACTTC
CASSPPRGTGGYGEQYF
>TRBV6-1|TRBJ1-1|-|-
TGTGCCAGCAGTGAATGGTTGAACGGGAACACTGAAGCTTTCTTT
CASSEWLNGNTEAFF
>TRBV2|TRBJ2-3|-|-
TGTGCCAGCAGGGGTACAGGCACAGATACGCAGTATTTT
CASRGTGTDTQYF
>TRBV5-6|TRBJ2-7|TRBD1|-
TGTGCCAGCAGCTTAACAGGGGCTTACGAGCAGTACTTC
CASSLTGAYEQYF
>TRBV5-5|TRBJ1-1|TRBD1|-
TGTGCCAGCAGCTTGGCGGCAGGGGGCTGGAAGACCACTGAAGCTTTCTTT
CASSLAAGGWKTTEAFF
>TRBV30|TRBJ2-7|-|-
TGTGCCTGGAGTGGAAGGGTCAGGGGGACTTACGAGCAGTACTTC
CAWSGRVRGTYEQYF
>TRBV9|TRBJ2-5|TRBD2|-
TGTGCCAGCAGCCTAAACAGCGGGAGGGCCGAAGAGACCCAGTACTTC
CASSLNSGRAEETQYF
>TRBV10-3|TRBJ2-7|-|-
TGTGCCATCAGTGAGACATACGAGCAGTACTTC
CAISETYEQYF
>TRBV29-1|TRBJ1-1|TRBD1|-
TGCAGCGTTGAACAGGGGGTGAGTCGTATCACTGAAGCTTTCTTT
CSVEQGVSRITEAFF
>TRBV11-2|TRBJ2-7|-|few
TGTGCCAGCAGCTTAGAGCATGCCAGCTCCTACGAGCAGTACTTC
CASSLEHASSYEQYF